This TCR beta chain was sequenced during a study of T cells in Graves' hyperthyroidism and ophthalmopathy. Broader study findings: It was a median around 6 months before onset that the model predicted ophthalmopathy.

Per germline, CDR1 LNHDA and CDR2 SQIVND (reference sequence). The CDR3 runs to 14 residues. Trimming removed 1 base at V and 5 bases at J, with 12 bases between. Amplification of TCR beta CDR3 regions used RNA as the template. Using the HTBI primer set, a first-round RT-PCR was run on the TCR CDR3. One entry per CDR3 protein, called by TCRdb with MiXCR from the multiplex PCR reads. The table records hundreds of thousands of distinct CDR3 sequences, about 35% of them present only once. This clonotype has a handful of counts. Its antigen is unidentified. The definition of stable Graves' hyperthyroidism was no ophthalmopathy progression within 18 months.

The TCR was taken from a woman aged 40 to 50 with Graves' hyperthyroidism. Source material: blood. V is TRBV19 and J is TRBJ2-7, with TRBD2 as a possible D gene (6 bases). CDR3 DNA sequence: TGTGCCAGTAGTATAGTTGGGGGGACCGACGAGCAGTACTTC. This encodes CASSIVGGTDEQYF.